The rows below give T cell receptor beta chains drawn from one sample of a study of beta chain features in type 1 diabetes. Libraries were prepared by immunoSEQ multiplex PCR; TCRdb keeps only in-frame clonotypes and omits some of them. The table includes under 300,000 clones, about 24% detected once. Sequenced: naive CD4+ T cells from blood. Receptors were obtained from a woman in her 30s with type 1 diabetes. Both conserved end residues are part of each CDR3. A D gene is named only where the DNA matches it firmly. The size entry is marked missing in some rows and otherwise reads once, few, many or a size class.

v_call: TRBV25-1
d_call: TRBD1
cdr3_length: 15
clone_size: -
j_call: TRBJ2-5
cdr3_nt: TGTGCCAGCAGTCTTGCAGGGGGCGGACAAGAGACCCAGTACTTC
cdr3_aa: CASSLAGGGQETQYF

v_call: TRBV29-1
d_call: -
cdr3_length: 13
clone_size: -
j_call: TRBJ2-2
cdr3_nt: TGCAGCGTTGATCGCGGCGTCACCGGGGAGCTGTTTTTT
cdr3_aa: CSVDRGVTGELFF

v_call: TRBV10-1
d_call: -
cdr3_length: 12
clone_size: -
j_call: TRBJ2-7
cdr3_nt: TGCGCCAGCAGTGACAGCGCCTACGAGCAGTACTTC
cdr3_aa: CASSDSAYEQYF

v_call: TRBV7-8
d_call: TRBD1
cdr3_length: 19
clone_size: -
j_call: TRBJ1-3
cdr3_nt: TGTGCCAGCAGCTTAGTAATATCCGGGACAGGGGTGTTCGGAAACACCATATATTTT
cdr3_aa: CASSLVISGTGVFGNTIYF

v_call: TRBV29-1
d_call: TRBD2
cdr3_length: 15
clone_size: few
j_call: TRBJ2-1
cdr3_nt: TGCAGCGTTGTTCGGCTAGCGGGGGGTTGGAATGAGCAGTTCTTC
cdr3_aa: CSVVRLAGGWNEQFF

v_call: TRBV30
d_call: TRBD1
cdr3_length: 15
clone_size: few
j_call: TRBJ1-5
cdr3_nt: TGTGCCTGGAGCCCGGGACAGGGGCCGGGTCAGCCCCAGCATTTT
cdr3_aa: CAWSPGQGPGQPQHF

v_call: TRBV7-7
d_call: TRBD2
cdr3_length: 15
clone_size: few
j_call: TRBJ2-1
cdr3_nt: TGTGCTAGCAGTCTCACTAGCGGGAGAGGCAATGAGCAGTTCTTC
cdr3_aa: CASSLTSGRGNEQFF

v_call: TRBV29-1
d_call: TRBD2
cdr3_length: 14
clone_size: -
j_call: TRBJ2-3
cdr3_nt: TGCAGCGCCGTAGCGGGAGGGGGCACAGATACGCAGTATTTT
cdr3_aa: CSAVAGGGTDTQYF

v_call: TRBV9
d_call: TRBD2
cdr3_length: 16
clone_size: -
j_call: TRBJ2-3
cdr3_nt: TGTGCCAGCAGCGTAGTAGCGGGAGGCAACACAGATACGCAGTATTTT
cdr3_aa: CASSVVAGGNTDTQYF

v_call: TRBV7-2
d_call: -
cdr3_length: 14
clone_size: few
j_call: TRBJ2-5
cdr3_nt: TGTGCCAGCAGCATCATGGAAAGAGGAGAGACCCAGTACTTC
cdr3_aa: CASSIMERGETQYF

v_call: TRBV12-5
d_call: -
cdr3_length: 17
clone_size: -
j_call: TRBJ1-2
cdr3_nt: TGTGCTAGTGGTTTGCCCCAGACAGGTTGGGGATCGTATGGCTACACCTTC
cdr3_aa: CASGLPQTGWGSYGYTF

v_call: TRBV29-1
d_call: -
cdr3_length: 14
clone_size: few
j_call: TRBJ2-7
cdr3_nt: TGCAGCGTATTCTCACAGGGCAAACCCTACGAGCAGTACTTC
cdr3_aa: CSVFSQGKPYEQYF

v_call: TRBV11-2
d_call: -
cdr3_length: 14
clone_size: -
j_call: TRBJ2-7
cdr3_nt: TGTGCCAGCAGCCCTCTAACCGGGAACTACGAGCAGTACTTC
cdr3_aa: CASSPLTGNYEQYF

v_call: TRBV4-1
d_call: -
cdr3_length: 13
clone_size: few
j_call: TRBJ1-5
cdr3_nt: TGCGCCAGCAGCCAAGATCGGAATCAGCCCCAGCATTTT
cdr3_aa: CASSQDRNQPQHF

v_call: TRBV4-1
d_call: TRBD2
cdr3_length: 17
clone_size: -
j_call: TRBJ2-3
cdr3_nt: TGCGCCAGCAGATTCACCTTATTAGCGGGAAAAGCAGATACGCAGTATTTT
cdr3_aa: CASRFTLLAGKADTQYF

v_call: TRBV29-1
d_call: TRBD2
cdr3_length: 16
clone_size: -
j_call: TRBJ2-7
cdr3_nt: TGCAGCGCCAAAAGGTACTTAGCGGGAGGTTTCTACGAGCAGTACTTC
cdr3_aa: CSAKRYLAGGFYEQYF